This T cell receptor beta chain comes out of a study of cytomegalovirus exposure and HLA in healthy donors. General study findings and limits: According to an earlier analysis, most TCR beta V segments yielded productive rearrangements about 90% or about 30% of the time.

The V gene lost 2 bases and the J gene lost 8 bases, with 18 bases spanning the gap. CDR3 size: 15 residues. Per germline, CDR1 GTSNPN and CDR2 SVGIG (reference sequence). Worth noting for this clone: Its antigen is unknown.

This PCR relied on a set of 60 Vbeta primers and 13 Jbeta primers. Assay: immunoSEQ multiplex PCR; the TCRdb copy retains only in-frame clones and omits some. The table lists some 120,000 clones, 70% to 75% of them singletons. The J gene is TRBJ1-4, the V gene TRBV30; D possibly corresponds to TRBD1 (6 bases). The TCR comes from a woman aged 40 to 50 in good health and CMV-seropositive. Sequencing input: PBMCs. This CDR3 reads CAWSRGAGDGEKLFF. The CDR3 DNA sequence: TGTGCCTGGAGTCGAGGGGCAGGGGACGGGGAAAAACTGTTTTTT.